The entry that follows covers one T cell receptor beta chain sequence. The same CDR3 also results from other DNA sequences found in this sample. Positive CCR7 selection of CD45RO-negative cells yielded the naive CD8 cells, and terminally differentiated effector memory CD45RA+ cells were excluded. Assay: immunoSEQ multiplex PCR; the TCRdb copy retains only in-frame clones and omits some. The data show some 2 million clones, roughly 94% seen once. The data were obtained in a study of shared clonotypes between healthy human individuals. Germline values: CDR1 GTSNPN, CDR2 SVGIG (reference sequence). This CDR3 is built from 13 residues. Trimming left V 0 bases short and J 6 bases short, with 9 bases between.

The TCR was taken from a man younger than 35 in good health. The sample was naive CD8+ T cells sorted from blood. The chain is built from TRBV30 and TRBJ1-5; D possibly corresponds to TRBD1 (5 bases). This CDR3 reads CAWSVLGGQPQHF. The CDR3 nucleotides are TGTGCCTGGAGTGTACTGGGGGGTCAGCCCCAGCATTTT. The entire variable domain, with the rest obtained from reference TRBV30 and TRBJ1-5, is as follows: SQTIHQWPATLVQPVGSPLSLECTVEGTSNPNLYWYRQAAGRGLQLLFYSVGIGQISSEVPQNLSASRPQDRQFILSSKKLLLSDSGFYLCAWSVLGGQPQHFGDGTRLSIL.